Listed below are T cell receptor beta chains from one sample, sequenced in a study of blood T cell repertoires in COVID-19. TCRdb keeps only in-frame clones here, not all; method: immunoSEQ multiplex PCR. The sample has a few hundred thousand clones, 80% to 90% seen once. Sequenced sample: peripheral blood. These receptors all come from a woman aged 80 or over with acute or convalescent COVID-19. Both conserved end residues are part of each CDR3. D genes are given only for firm matches. Clone size, where shown, is once, few, many, or a class for clones that have expanded.

v_call: TRBV7-2
d_call: TRBD2
cdr3_length: 16
j_call: TRBJ2-2
clone_size: -
cdr3_nt: TGTGCCAGCAGGTCGACTAGCGGGGGATATACCGGGGAGCTGTTTTTT
cdr3_aa: CASRSTSGGYTGELFF

v_call: TRBV4-2
d_call: TRBD2
cdr3_length: 15
j_call: TRBJ2-1
clone_size: -
cdr3_nt: TGTGCCAGCAGCCAAGTACTAGCGGGAGGGGTTGAGCAGTTCTTC
cdr3_aa: CASSQVLAGGVEQFF

v_call: TRBV30
d_call: TRBD2
cdr3_length: 14
j_call: TRBJ2-1
clone_size: -
cdr3_nt: TGTGCCTGGAGGGCGGGAGTATCCTACAATGAGCAGTTCTTC
cdr3_aa: CAWRAGVSYNEQFF

v_call: TRBV19
d_call: TRBD1
cdr3_length: 15
j_call: TRBJ1-6
clone_size: -
cdr3_nt: TGTGCCAGTAGTAAGCCACAGGGGGACAATTCACCCCTCCACTTT
cdr3_aa: CASSKPQGDNSPLHF

v_call: TRBV3-1/TRBV3-2
d_call: -
cdr3_length: 15
j_call: TRBJ1-1
clone_size: -
cdr3_nt: TGTGCCAGCAGCCTCGCAAGGAGCGGCGGCACTGAAGCTTTCTTT
cdr3_aa: CASSLARSGGTEAFF

v_call: TRBV20-1
d_call: -
cdr3_length: 15
j_call: TRBJ1-1
clone_size: few
cdr3_nt: TGCAGTGCTAGTGGACTAGGGCAGGGGAACACTGAAGCTTTCTTT
cdr3_aa: CSASGLGQGNTEAFF

v_call: TRBV2
d_call: -
cdr3_length: 17
j_call: TRBJ2-6
clone_size: -
cdr3_nt: TGTGCCAGTTTATGGGCAGGGTTTCGATCTGGGGCCAACGTCCTGACTTTC
cdr3_aa: CASLWAGFRSGANVLTF

v_call: TRBV10-3
d_call: -
cdr3_length: 15
j_call: TRBJ2-1
clone_size: -
cdr3_nt: TGTGCCATCAGTATCGTGGACAGTCCGTACAATGAGCAGTTCTTC
cdr3_aa: CAISIVDSPYNEQFF

v_call: TRBV15
d_call: -
cdr3_length: 13
j_call: TRBJ2-1
clone_size: -
cdr3_nt: TGTGCCACCAGCAGAGAGCTAGTCGGTGAGCAGTTCTTC
cdr3_aa: CATSRELVGEQFF

v_call: TRBV28
d_call: -
cdr3_length: 14
j_call: TRBJ2-7
clone_size: -
cdr3_nt: TGTGCCAGCAGTTTATTATTCGGGGACATAGAGCAGTACTTC
cdr3_aa: CASSLLFGDIEQYF

v_call: TRBV24-1
d_call: -
cdr3_length: 13
j_call: TRBJ1-1
clone_size: -
cdr3_nt: TGTGCCACAAGTAGCGGGGGGCTTACTGAAGCTTTCTTT
cdr3_aa: CATSSGGLTEAFF

v_call: TRBV4-3
d_call: TRBD1
cdr3_length: 17
j_call: TRBJ2-5
clone_size: once
cdr3_nt: TGCGCCAGCAGCCAAGAGGCGGTGAGACAGGGTTATGAGACCCAGTACTTC
cdr3_aa: CASSQEAVRQGYETQYF

v_call: TRBV11-2
d_call: TRBD2
cdr3_length: 16
j_call: TRBJ2-3
clone_size: few
cdr3_nt: TGTGCCAGCTCCCCTCTTTCTAGCGGGGGTTTCGATACGCAGTATTTT
cdr3_aa: CASSPLSSGGFDTQYF

v_call: TRBV28
d_call: -
cdr3_length: 14
j_call: TRBJ1-4
clone_size: -
cdr3_nt: TGTGCCAGCAGTAAGGGACAACAGAGTGAAAAACTGTTTTTT
cdr3_aa: CASSKGQQSEKLFF

v_call: TRBV10-2
d_call: -
cdr3_length: 13
j_call: TRBJ2-3
clone_size: once
cdr3_nt: TGCGCCAGCAGTCTAGGAGTGGCAGATACGCAGTATTTT
cdr3_aa: CASSLGVADTQYF

v_call: TRBV7-2
d_call: TRBD2
cdr3_length: 15
j_call: TRBJ2-5
clone_size: -
cdr3_nt: TGTGCCAGCAGGGTTTGGACTAGCGGCCAAGAGACCCAGTACTTC
cdr3_aa: CASRVWTSGQETQYF

v_call: TRBV18
d_call: -
cdr3_length: 11
j_call: TRBJ2-5
clone_size: -
cdr3_nt: TGTGCCAGCTCATCCCAGGAGACCCAGTACTTC
cdr3_aa: CASSSQETQYF

v_call: TRBV5-1
d_call: TRBD2
cdr3_length: 15
j_call: TRBJ2-7
clone_size: -
cdr3_nt: TGCGCCAGCAGACTAGCGGGAGAGAGCTCCTACGAGCAGTACTTC
cdr3_aa: CASRLAGESSYEQYF

v_call: TRBV15
d_call: TRBD1
cdr3_length: 14
j_call: TRBJ2-7
clone_size: -
cdr3_nt: TGTGCCACCAGCGGGGGTCAGGGGGCTTACGAGCAGTACTTC
cdr3_aa: CATSGGQGAYEQYF

v_call: TRBV27
d_call: -
cdr3_length: 15
j_call: TRBJ2-3
clone_size: -
cdr3_nt: TGTGCCAGCAGTTTATGGGGGGAGCCGGGGGATACGCAGTATTTT
cdr3_aa: CASSLWGEPGDTQYF

v_call: TRBV7-9
d_call: -
cdr3_length: 15
j_call: TRBJ1-6
clone_size: -
cdr3_nt: TGTGCCAGCAGACCCCCCACAGGGTCTAATTCACCCCTCCACTTT
cdr3_aa: CASRPPTGSNSPLHF

v_call: TRBV7-2
d_call: -
cdr3_length: 16
j_call: TRBJ2-3
clone_size: few
cdr3_nt: TGTGCCAGCAGCCCCCCGCGGGTAAAAAGCACAGATACGCAGTATTTT
cdr3_aa: CASSPPRVKSTDTQYF

v_call: TRBV7-6
d_call: TRBD2
cdr3_length: 15
j_call: TRBJ2-1
clone_size: -
cdr3_nt: TGTGCCAGCAGCTCCAGGACTAGCGCGTACAATGAGCAGTTCTTC
cdr3_aa: CASSSRTSAYNEQFF

v_call: TRBV18
d_call: -
cdr3_length: 14
j_call: TRBJ2-7
clone_size: -
cdr3_nt: TGTGCCAGCTCACCACCGGGGGGTATCTACGAGCAGTACTTC
cdr3_aa: CASSPPGGIYEQYF

v_call: TRBV5-1
d_call: -
cdr3_length: 14
j_call: TRBJ2-3
clone_size: -
cdr3_nt: TGCGCCAGCAGCTTGGTGGCAGGCCCAGATACGCAGTATTTT
cdr3_aa: CASSLVAGPDTQYF

v_call: TRBV6-5
d_call: TRBD2
cdr3_length: 15
j_call: TRBJ2-1
clone_size: -
cdr3_nt: TGTGCCAGCAGTTACGTCCTAGCGGGGGGGAGTGAGCAGTTCTTC
cdr3_aa: CASSYVLAGGSEQFF

v_call: TRBV30
d_call: -
cdr3_length: 14
j_call: TRBJ2-2
clone_size: -
cdr3_nt: TGTGCCTGGAGTACGGACATAAGAACCGGGGAGCTGTTTTTT
cdr3_aa: CAWSTDIRTGELFF

v_call: TRBV6-4
d_call: -
cdr3_length: 9
j_call: TRBJ1-2
clone_size: -
cdr3_nt: TGTGCCAGCATCCCGTACTACACCTTC
cdr3_aa: CASIPYYTF

v_call: TRBV3-1/TRBV3-2
d_call: -
cdr3_length: 15
j_call: TRBJ1-3
clone_size: -
cdr3_nt: TGTGCCAGCAGCCAAGATTCTGTATCTGGAAACACCATATATTTT
cdr3_aa: CASSQDSVSGNTIYF

v_call: TRBV11-3
d_call: -
cdr3_length: 13
j_call: TRBJ1-2
clone_size: -
cdr3_nt: TGTGCCAGCAGCGGCGGGTTTAACTATGGCTACACCTTC
cdr3_aa: CASSGGFNYGYTF

v_call: TRBV9
d_call: TRBD1
cdr3_length: 18
j_call: TRBJ1-3
clone_size: -
cdr3_nt: TGTGCCAGCAGCGTAGCGACAGGGTACCCAAGCTCTGGAAACACCATATATTTT
cdr3_aa: CASSVATGYPSSGNTIYF

v_call: TRBV9
d_call: -
cdr3_length: 13
j_call: TRBJ2-5
clone_size: -
cdr3_nt: TGTGCCAGCAGCCCTATGGGGGCAGAGACCCAGTACTTC
cdr3_aa: CASSPMGAETQYF

v_call: TRBV18
d_call: TRBD1
cdr3_length: 14
j_call: TRBJ2-7
clone_size: -
cdr3_nt: TGTGCCAGCTCACTCCTGGGACAGGCTGACGAGCAGTACTTC
cdr3_aa: CASSLLGQADEQYF

v_call: TRBV6-5
d_call: -
cdr3_length: 16
j_call: TRBJ2-5
clone_size: -
cdr3_nt: TGTGCCAGCAGTTATGGTAGTACAGGCCCGTGGGGGACCCAGTACTTC
cdr3_aa: CASSYGSTGPWGTQYF

v_call: TRBV6-5
d_call: TRBD2
cdr3_length: 15
j_call: TRBJ2-7
clone_size: -
cdr3_nt: TGTGCCAGCATTCTAGCGGGGGGGGCCTCCTACGAGCAGTACTTC
cdr3_aa: CASILAGGASYEQYF

v_call: TRBV5-1
d_call: TRBD1
cdr3_length: 14
j_call: TRBJ2-7
clone_size: -
cdr3_nt: TGCGCCAGCAGCCCGCCGGGACAGGGACACGAGCAGTACTTC
cdr3_aa: CASSPPGQGHEQYF

v_call: TRBV15
d_call: -
cdr3_length: 15
j_call: TRBJ2-3
clone_size: -
cdr3_nt: TGTGCCACCAGCAGAGGTGAGGGTGGCACAGATACGCAGTATTTT
cdr3_aa: CATSRGEGGTDTQYF

v_call: TRBV7-3
d_call: -
cdr3_length: 15
j_call: TRBJ2-7
clone_size: few
cdr3_nt: TGTGCCAGCAGCTTAAACGGGGGTGGTTCCTACGAGCAGTACTTC
cdr3_aa: CASSLNGGGSYEQYF